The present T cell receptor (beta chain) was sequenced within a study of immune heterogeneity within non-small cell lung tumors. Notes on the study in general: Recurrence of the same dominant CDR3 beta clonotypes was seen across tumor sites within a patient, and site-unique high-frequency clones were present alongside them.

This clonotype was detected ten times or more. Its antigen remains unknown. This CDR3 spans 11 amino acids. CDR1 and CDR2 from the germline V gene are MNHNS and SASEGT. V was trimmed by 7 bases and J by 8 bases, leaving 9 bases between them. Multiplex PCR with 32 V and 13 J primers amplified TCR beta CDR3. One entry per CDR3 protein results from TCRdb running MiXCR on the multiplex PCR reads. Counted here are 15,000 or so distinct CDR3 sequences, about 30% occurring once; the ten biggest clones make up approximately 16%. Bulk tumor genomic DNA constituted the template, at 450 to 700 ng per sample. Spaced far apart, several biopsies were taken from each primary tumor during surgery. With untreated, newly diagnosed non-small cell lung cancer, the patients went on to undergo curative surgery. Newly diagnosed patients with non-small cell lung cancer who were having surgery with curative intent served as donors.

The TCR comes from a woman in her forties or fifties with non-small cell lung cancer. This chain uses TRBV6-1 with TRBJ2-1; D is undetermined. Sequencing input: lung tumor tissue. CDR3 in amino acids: CASKILDEQFF. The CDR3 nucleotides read TGTGCCAGCAAGATTCTGGATGAGCAGTTCTTC.